The entry that follows covers one T cell receptor (beta chain) sequence. This sample is drawn from a study of blood T cell repertoires in COVID-19. As processed by the authors: Nucleated cell counts were estimated from reference gene primer amplification. Sequencing used immunoSEQ multiplex PCR; TCRdb keeps in-frame clones, though not all of them. V and J calls and clone size are as listed in that table; D and trimming were resolved from the DNA. Of about 55,000 clones listed, about 91% were seen once; the top ten hold around 3.4%. Recruited during active infection, patients (from Seattle) were subsequently followed longitudinally. Looked up from germline, CDR1 is MNHNY and CDR2 is SVGAGI (reference sequence). CDR3 length: 14 amino acids. Trimming left V 6 bases short and J 0 bases short, with 11 bases between.

This TCR was sampled from a man between 40 and 49 years old with COVID-19, enrolled during active disease. The sequenced sample consisted of peripheral blood. This sequence joins TRBV6-6 and TRBJ1-2, with unresolved D. CDR3 DNA sequence: TGTGCCAGCAGCCCCCTGGGAGCTAACTATGGCTACACCTTC. Translating it yields CASSPLGANYGYTF.